This T cell receptor (beta chain) was found in a study of CD8 T cells in ankylosing spondylitis (dated by TCRdb to about 2017). Background for the entire study: The study set out to find disease-linked TCR variants by profiling T cell receptor beta repertoires in ankylosing spondylitis patients and healthy donors. The full study cohort was made up of 25 ankylosing spondylitis patients and 108 healthy donors. Peripheral blood samples were taken, and synovial fluid was additionally collected from ankylosing spondylitis patients.

Overall results and qualifications from the work: Blood from ankylosing spondylitis patients appeared to be characterized by a TCR beta motif made up of under 10 highly homologous amino acid variants. Some motif variants were previously reported in synovial fluid and blood of reactive arthritis patients, suggesting common disease-initiation mechanisms. In peripheral blood, the disease-linked clones were found at relatively low frequencies and had a CD8+ phenotype. The disease-linked clones were reported to be significantly enriched in matched synovial fluid samples from ankylosing spondylitis patients.

For sequencing, an Illumina HiSeq 2500 was employed. Quantitative 5'-RACE with molecular barcodes was used to prepare TCR beta libraries. The original pipeline was this. Disease-linked TCR variants were identified with a new computational method built on a probabilistic model of VDJ rearrangement. The public reads were run again by TCRdb, first through fastp at Q25 and then through MiXCR, and only productive beta chains were kept. A single entry per CDR3 protein holds the most common genes and DNA from its merged rows. These V and J calls originate from TCRdb's pipeline instead of the authors' own analysis. The sample records 150,000 to 200,000 distinct CDR3 sequences, approximately 20% of which are singletons. Roughly 7.7% of the sample is taken by the ten largest. In this sample, this clonotype turned up many times. Its antigen remains undetermined. Per-base qualities were not stored, and no clone one base away is much larger.

V and J lose 4 bases and 8 bases, and a span of 7 bases separates them. CDR1 and CDR2 were assigned from the germline V gene as SGHRS and YFSETQ. The CDR3 numbers 11 residues from cysteine through phenylalanine. The read is trimmed to its CDR3 DNA, 33 bases read in frame from base 1. The sequencing input was blood, either unsorted or a sorted T cell fraction (not recorded which). The clonotype comes from a male donor with ankylosing spondylitis or in good health (not recorded which). The rearrangement joined TRBV5-1 to TRBJ2-1; no D gene can be assigned with confidence. The CDR3 is CASSLVDEQFF. The nucleotide sequence is given as TGCGCCAGCAGCCTGGTCGATGAGCAGTTCTTC.